This T cell receptor (beta chain) was captured in a study of T cell responses to AZD1222 COVID-19 vaccine. Clones were sequenced by immunoSEQ multiplex PCR, and TCRdb holds only the in-frame ones, with some missing. The table lists over 95,000 clones, about nine tenths of them singletons. Study results and caveats: Repertoire sampling occurred only after the peak T cell response. Once two AZD1222 doses were given, Spike-specific TCR breadth and depth went up. A mostly white British donor set with more females was recruited, and clonal diversity was possibly underestimated. Unmutated regions of variants are reportedly targeted by nearly half of spike-specific TCRs.

The germline gives CDR1 SQVTM, CDR2 ANQGSEA. Trimming removed 7 bases from V and 1 base from J, with 11 bases in between. The CDR3 loop spans 13 amino acids. Of note for this clone: As yet, its antigen is unknown.

The chain joins TRBV29-1 to TRBJ1-5, with D unclear. The material was peripheral blood, obtained 28 days after the second AZD1222 dose. The receptor comes from an adult who received the AZD1222 COVID-19 vaccine. CDR3 loop: CSAVAGSNQPQHF. DNA of the CDR3: TGCAGCGCTGTGGCAGGCAGCAATCAGCCCCAGCATTTT.